The 10 T cell receptor beta chains below all came from one sample that was sequenced in a study of blood T cell repertoires in COVID-19. Libraries were prepared by immunoSEQ multiplex PCR; TCRdb keeps only in-frame clonotypes and omits some of them. The data contain roughly 140,000 clones, approximately 80% of them singletons. Specimen: PBMCs or T cells enriched from blood (not recorded which). Receptors originate from a middle-aged woman who had recovered from COVID-19.

The count of this clone is one. V and J are TRBV6-1 and TRBJ2-7, with a weak D call TRBD1 (5 bases). V was cut by 3 bases and J by 2 bases, with 8 bases left in between. The germline gives CDR1 MNHNS, CDR2 SASEGT. The CDR3 extends over 13 amino acids. DNA for the CDR3: TGTGCCAGCAGTGATGTGGACACCTACGAGCAGTACTTC. It yields the protein CASSDVDTYEQYF.

This clone was recorded a few times. The chain recombines TRBV5-1 with TRBJ2-1, with TRBD2 identical over 14 bases. The CDR3 runs to 19 residues. Per the germline V gene, CDR1 is SGHRS and CDR2 is YFSETQ. V was clipped by 0 bases and J by 0 bases; unmatched bases: 5. CDR3 bases: TGCGCCAGCAGCTTGGGGTGGACTAGCGGGAGGACCTCCTACAATGAGCAGTTCTTC. Protein product: CASSLGWTSGRTSYNEQFF.

V usage is TRBV6-9 and J usage is TRBJ1-3; D gene unclear. The CDR3 has 15 amino acids. V was cut by 7 bases and J by 7 bases, with 20 bases left in between. The germline V gene has CDR1 MNHGY and CDR2 SVAAGI. Written as DNA, the CDR3 is TGTGCCAGCAAAACTGGGGAGCTTTGGTGGAACACCATATATTTT. Amino acid sequence: CASKTGELWWNTIYF.

The gene calls are TRBV19 and TRBJ1-2, with D uncertain. Per germline, CDR1 LNHDA and CDR2 SQIVND (reference sequence). The CDR3 extends over 13 amino acids. The germline V and J ends were trimmed by 0 bases and 5 bases, with 7 bases remaining between them. The CDR3 bases are TGTGCCAGTAGTATAGACCCTCGGTATGGCTACACCTTC. Translated: CASSIDPRYGYTF.

This chain joins TRBV18 and TRBJ1-5; TRBD1 is a possible D gene (6 bases). The CDR3 totals 16 residues. Trimming left V 6 bases short and J 3 bases short, with 18 bases between. Germline CDR1 reads KGHSH; CDR2 reads LQKENI. This CDR3 is CASSPWTDVHNQPQHF. CDR3 nucleotide sequence: TGTGCCAGCTCGCCTTGGACAGACGTCCACAATCAGCCCCAGCATTTT.

This clone was seen just once. The chain couples TRBV19 to TRBJ1-2; 7 bases align to TRBD1. Germline V lookup: CDR1 LNHDA, CDR2 SQIVND (reference sequence). The V segment lost 5 bases and the J segment 4 bases; nucleotides outside the gene matches: 7. The CDR3 is made up of 14 amino acids. The CDR3 DNA is TGTGCCAGTAGTCCGGGACAGTCGGTCTATGGCTACACCTTC. This translates into CASSPGQSVYGYTF.

The V call is TRBV5-5, the J call TRBJ2-3; TRBD2 matches at 10 bases. The CDR3 is 18 amino acids. V lost 0 bases and J lost 6; bases outside the gene matches: 13. From germline, CDR1 is SGHKS and CDR2 YYEKEE (reference sequence). The DNA for the CDR3 is TGTGCCAGCAGCTTGGATGGGTCCCCAGCGGGGGGGTCTGATACGCAGTATTTT. Its protein product is CASSLDGSPAGGSDTQYF.

V usage is TRBV18 and J usage is TRBJ2-1; 10 bases are shared with TRBD1. Germline V CDR1 and CDR2: KGHSH, LQKENI. This CDR3 spans 15 amino acids. V was pared by 2 bases and J by 7 bases, with 5 bases of the junction left unmatched. Here the CDR3 reads CASSPGTGATNEQFF. The CDR3 region has the DNA TGTGCCAGCTCACCAGGGACAGGGGCCACTAATGAGCAGTTCTTC.

V gene TRBV3-1 (or the pseudogene TRBV3-2) combines with J gene TRBJ2-7; D is ambiguous. Between the trimmed V and J ends, which lost 1 base and 0 bases, there was a span of 10 bases. Germline assignment: CDR1 LGHDT and CDR2 YNNKEL (reference sequence). The CDR3 sequence is 15 residues long. CDR3 coding DNA: TGTGCCAGCAGCCAAGGGCCCCCCCCCTCCTACGAGCAGTACTTC. This codes for CASSQGPPPSYEQYF.

V usage is TRBV4-1 and J usage is TRBJ1-5; the match to TRBD1 covers 7 bases. This CDR3 is built from 17 residues. Germline V CDR1 and CDR2: MGHRA, YSYEKL. Unmatched junction bases numbered 13, after V lost 5 bases and J lost 3 bases. The CDR3 loop reads CASSDRGGRWFNQPQHF. Written as DNA, the CDR3 is TGCGCCAGCAGCGACCGAGGGGGCCGCTGGTTCAATCAGCCCCAGCATTTT.